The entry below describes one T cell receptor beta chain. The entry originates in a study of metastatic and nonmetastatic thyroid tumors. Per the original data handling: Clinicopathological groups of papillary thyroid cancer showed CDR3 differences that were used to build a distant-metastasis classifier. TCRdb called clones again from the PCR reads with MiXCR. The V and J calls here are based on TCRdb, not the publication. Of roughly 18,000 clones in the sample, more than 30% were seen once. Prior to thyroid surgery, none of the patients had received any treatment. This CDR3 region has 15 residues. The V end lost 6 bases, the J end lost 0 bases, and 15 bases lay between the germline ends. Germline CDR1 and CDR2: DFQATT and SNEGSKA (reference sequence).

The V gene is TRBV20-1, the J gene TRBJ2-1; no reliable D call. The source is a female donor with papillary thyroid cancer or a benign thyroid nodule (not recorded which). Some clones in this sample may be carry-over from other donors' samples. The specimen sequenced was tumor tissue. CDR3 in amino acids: CSALDGQSSYNEQFF. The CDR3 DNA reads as TGCAGTGCCCTGGACGGGCAGAGCTCCTACAATGAGCAGTTCTTC.